The present TCR beta chain was sequenced within a study of blood T cell repertoires in COVID-19 (TCRdb year 2020). For context, the study as a whole: Samples covering the acute and convalescent phases of COVID-19 were provided by collaborators in the United States, Italy and Spain. The prospective study material was composed of cDNA or gDNA derived from T cells, B-cell-depleted T cells, or PBMCs. Deeply sampled blood TCRbeta repertoires from subjects exposed to, actively infected with, or recovered from COVID-19 were included in the dataset. The repertoires were released in a freely available public database intended as a resource for research on the immune response to SARS-CoV-2. Samples came from the ongoing ImmuneRACE study (first 160 participants) plus 1,254 subjects from 6 global collaborators. Nearly every sample came with metadata listing a de-identified subject ID, COVID-19 status, age in years and sex. Where HLA class I and class II types were available, the types were taken from metadata supplied by the sample provider, not from assay-based typing.

TCRbeta CDR3 regions were amplified from genomic DNA using the immunoSEQ Assay, a bias-controlled multiplex PCR. The published analysis was carried out like this. Nucleated cell counts per sample were estimated from amplification of reference gene primers within the assay. To quantify the absolute abundance of each unique TCRbeta CDR3 rearrangement, sequence reads were collapsed and filtered. For each sample, productive Simpson clonality was calculated as the square root of Simpson's diversity index over productive rearrangements. In TCRdb, the immuneACCESS table is reduced to in-frame sequences with V and J assigned. These tables do not hold every clone; where another copy was compared, an unresolved V gene accounts for under half, and the others remain unexplained. V and J calls and clone size are those listed in that table; D and trimming were worked out from the DNA. Here the sample has about 91,000 clones; 88% occur a single time. The top ten hold roughly 5% of the sample.

What the authors observed across the whole study: Clinical and demographic metadata were provided uncurated, with the amount varying by source and participant.

The CDR3 goes from the cysteine to the phenylalanine over 13 residues. This entry keeps only the CDR3 DNA: 39 bases, framed from base 1. At the junction V is shortened by 1 base and J by 2 bases, with 5 bases in between. Taken from the germline V gene, the CDR1 and CDR2 loops are SGHTA and FQGNSA. The collaborating institutions used their own protocols to collect whole blood in K2EDTA tubes. Collaborator samples were shipped for TCRbeta analysis as frozen whole blood, isolated PBMCs, or DNA extracted from either sample type. Concerning this clone itself: No cognate antigen has been identified for it. Base qualities are not provided; no much larger clone lies one nucleotide away.

This clonotype originated in a woman older than 75 with active COVID-19. The chain uses TRBV7-2 and TRBJ2-5, with the D gene not clear enough to name. Sequencing used peripheral blood. The nucleotide sequence is given as TGTGCCAGCAGCTTAGTACAGCAAGAGACCCAGTACTTC. The resulting protein is CASSLVQQETQYF.